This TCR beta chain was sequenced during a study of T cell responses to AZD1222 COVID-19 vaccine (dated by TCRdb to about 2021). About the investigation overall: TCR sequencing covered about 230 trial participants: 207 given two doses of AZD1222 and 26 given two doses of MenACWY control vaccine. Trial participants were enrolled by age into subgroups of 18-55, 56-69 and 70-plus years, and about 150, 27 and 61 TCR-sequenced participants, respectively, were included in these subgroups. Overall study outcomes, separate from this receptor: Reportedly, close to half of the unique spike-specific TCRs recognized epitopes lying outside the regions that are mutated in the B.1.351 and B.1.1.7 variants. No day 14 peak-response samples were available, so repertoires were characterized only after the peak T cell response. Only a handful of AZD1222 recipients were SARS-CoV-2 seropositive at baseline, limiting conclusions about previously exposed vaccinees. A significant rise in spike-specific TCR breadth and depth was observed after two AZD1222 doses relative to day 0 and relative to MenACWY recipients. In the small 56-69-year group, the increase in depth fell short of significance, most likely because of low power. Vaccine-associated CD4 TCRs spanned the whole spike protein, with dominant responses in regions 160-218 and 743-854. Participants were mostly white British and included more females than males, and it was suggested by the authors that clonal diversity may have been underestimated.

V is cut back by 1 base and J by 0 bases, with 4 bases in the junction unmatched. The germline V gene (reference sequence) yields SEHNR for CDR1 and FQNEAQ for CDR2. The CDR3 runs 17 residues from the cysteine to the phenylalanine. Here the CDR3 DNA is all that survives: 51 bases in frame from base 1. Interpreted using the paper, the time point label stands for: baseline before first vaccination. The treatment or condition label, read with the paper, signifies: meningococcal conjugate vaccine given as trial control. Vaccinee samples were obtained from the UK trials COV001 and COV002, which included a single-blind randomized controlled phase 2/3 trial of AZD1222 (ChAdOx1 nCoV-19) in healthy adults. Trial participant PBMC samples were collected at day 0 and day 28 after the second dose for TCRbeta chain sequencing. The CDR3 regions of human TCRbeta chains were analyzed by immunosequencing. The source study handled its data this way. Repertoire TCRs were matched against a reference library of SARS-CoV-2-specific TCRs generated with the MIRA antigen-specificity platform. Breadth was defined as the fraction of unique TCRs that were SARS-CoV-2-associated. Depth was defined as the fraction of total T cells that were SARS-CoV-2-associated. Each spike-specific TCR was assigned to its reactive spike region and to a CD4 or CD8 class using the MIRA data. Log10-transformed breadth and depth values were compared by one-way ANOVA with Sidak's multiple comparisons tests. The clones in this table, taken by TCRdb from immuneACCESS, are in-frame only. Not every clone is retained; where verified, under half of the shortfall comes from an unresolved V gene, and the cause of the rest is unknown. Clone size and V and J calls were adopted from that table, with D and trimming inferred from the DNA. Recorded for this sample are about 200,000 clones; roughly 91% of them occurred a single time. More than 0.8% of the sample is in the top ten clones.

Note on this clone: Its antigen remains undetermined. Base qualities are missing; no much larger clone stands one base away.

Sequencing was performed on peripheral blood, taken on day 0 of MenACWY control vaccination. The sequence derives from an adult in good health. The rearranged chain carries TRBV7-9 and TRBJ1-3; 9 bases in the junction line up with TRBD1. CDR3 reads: CASSLGDRASSGNTIYF. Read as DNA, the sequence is TGTGCCAGCAGCTTAGGGGACAGGGCTAGCTCTGGAAACACCATATATTTT.